A single sample is the source of the 18 T cell receptor beta chains below, sequenced in a study of cytomegalovirus exposure and HLA in healthy donors. Primers included in the PCR were 60 Vbeta and 13 Jbeta primers. The protocol was immunoSEQ multiplex PCR, while the TCRdb copy is restricted to in-frame clones and leaves out a portion. This sample lists about 200,000 clones; its ten largest clones have approximately 6.9%. Sequenced input: PBMCs. All receptors derive from a man aged 25-45 years in good health and CMV-seronegative.

V and J are TRBV7-9 and TRBJ2-1; 10 bases map to TRBD2. This CDR3 region has 15 residues. CDR1 is SEHNR and CDR2 is FQNEAQ in the germline V gene (reference sequence). Trimming removed 3 bases from V and 4 bases from J; junction bases left unmatched: 3. CDR3 in DNA: TGTGCCAGCAGCTTGTTAGCGGGGGGATACAATGAGCAGTTCTTC. This translates into CASSLLAGGYNEQFF.

The chain recombines TRBV7-3 with TRBJ2-1; 7 bases line up with TRBD2. This CDR3 is 15 amino acids long. Losses at the gene ends were 5 bases for V and 6 bases for J; bases not matched to a gene: 10. CDR1 SGHTA and CDR2 FQGTGA come from the germline V gene. CDR3 nucleotides: TGTGCCAGCAGCGTGGCTGGCGGGAGCCTCAATGAGCAGTTCTTC. This translates into CASSVAGGSLNEQFF.

The chain carries TRBV27 and TRBJ2-7, with D maybe TRBD1 (6 bases). This CDR3 has 13 amino acids. V lost 7 bases, J lost 4 bases, and 14 bases lay in between. CDR1 and CDR2 from the germline V gene are MNHEY and SMNVEV (reference sequence). The CDR3: CASKGDTFYEQYF. The CDR3 DNA follows: TGTGCCAGCAAAGGGGACACCTTTTACGAGCAGTACTTC.

The CDR3 is CASSESLAGSREQYF. CDR3 bases: TGCGCCAGCAGTGAGTCACTAGCGGGTTCGCGGGAGCAGTACTTC. The rearrangement uses TRBV10-1 and TRBJ2-7, with 9 bases matching TRBD2. The germline CDR1 and CDR2 sequences are WNHNN and SYGVQD (reference sequence). V dropped 0 bases and J dropped 7; count of bases not matched to a gene: 7. This CDR3 contains 15 residues.

The chain is built from TRBV7-9 and TRBJ2-3, with 7 bases aligning to TRBD2. Unmatched junction bases numbered 6, after V lost 4 bases and J lost 2 bases. Germline V gene lookup returns CDR1 SEHNR and CDR2 FQNEAQ (reference sequence). The CDR3 sequence is 15 residues long. CDR3 in amino acids: CASSYSSGYTDTQYF. CDR3 nucleotide sequence: TGTGCCAGCAGCTATAGTAGCGGGTACACAGATACGCAGTATTTT.

V is TRBV27 and J is TRBJ2-7, with D possibly being TRBD1 (5 bases). Trimming cost V 4 bases and J 1 base, with 17 bases left between them. Germline loops: CDR1 MNHEY, CDR2 SMNVEV (reference sequence). This CDR3 has 16 amino acids. Here the CDR3 reads CASSSIDSLNSYEQYF. The CDR3 DNA sequence: TGTGCCAGCAGTTCGATCGACAGTTTGAATTCCTACGAGCAGTACTTC.

CDR3 in amino acids: CASSYSAASYEQYF. CDR3 DNA sequence: TGTGCCAGCAGTTACTCCGCGGCTTCCTACGAGCAGTACTTC. The J gene is TRBJ2-7, the V gene TRBV6-5; no clear D gene. This CDR3 is built from 14 residues. Trimming pared 0 bases from V and 1 base from J, leaving 7 bases between. Germline V gene data show CDR1 as MNHEY and CDR2 as SVGAGI.

V gene TRBV6-1 combines with J gene TRBJ2-7; a weak D match, TRBD1 (6 bases). V lost 7 bases, J lost 6 bases, and 13 bases lay in between. CDR1 MNHNS and CDR2 SASEGT come from the germline V gene. There are 12 residues in the CDR3. Here the CDR3 DNA reads TGTGCCAGCACTCGGGACAACGGCGAGCAGTACTTC. Translation: CASTRDNGEQYF.

This chain uses TRBV6-1 with TRBJ1-1; D is uncertain. CDR3 size: 13 residues. Trimming removed 4 bases from V and 5 bases from J, with 11 bases in between. The germline gives CDR1 MNHNS, CDR2 SASEGT. In DNA, the CDR3 is TGTGCCAGCAGTGTTAGAGAGGTTACTGAAGCTTTCTTT. Its translation: CASSVREVTEAFF.

The chain links TRBV2 to TRBJ2-7; tentatively, D is TRBD2 (5 bases). The CDR3 sequence is 14 residues long. V was pared by 7 bases and J by 4 bases, with 17 bases between. The germline V gene has CDR1 SNHLY and CDR2 FYNNEI. CDR3 in amino acids: CASNLRQSGYEQYF. The CDR3 DNA reads as TGTGCCAGCAATCTACGGCAGTCGGGGTACGAGCAGTACTTC.

The chain couples TRBV19 to TRBJ1-5, with TRBD1 matching 7 bases. CDR3 size: 16 residues. Germline loops: CDR1 LNHDA, CDR2 SQIVND (reference sequence). V lost 0 bases and J lost 4; bases outside the gene matches: 6. The CDR3 bases are TGTGCCAGTAGTATAGACAGGGGGATGGGAAATCAGCCCCAGCATTTT. It specifies CASSIDRGMGNQPQHF. Combining the CDR3 with reference TRBV19 and TRBJ1-5 gives the whole variable domain DGGITQSPKYLFRKEGQNVTLSCEQNLNHDAMYWYRQDPGQGLRLIYYSQIVNDFQKGDIAEGYSVSREKKESFPLTVTSAQKNPTAFYLCASSIDRGMGNQPQHFGDGTRLSIL.

The chain employs TRBV5-4 and TRBJ2-7; D not certain. Deletions cut 0 bases from V and 3 bases from J, with 10 bases between. CDR3 length: 14 residues. Germline CDR1 reads SGHNT; CDR2 reads YYREEE (reference sequence). The CDR3: CASSLAAGNYEQYF. CDR3 DNA sequence: TGTGCCAGCAGCTTGGCCGCAGGCAACTACGAGCAGTACTTC.

The genes are TRBV11-2 and TRBJ2-7; a possible D gene is TRBD2 (6 bases). The CDR3 spans 14 residues. V lost 4 bases to trimming and J lost 2 bases, with 12 bases between them. Germline V gene data show CDR1 as SGHAT and CDR2 as FQNNGV. CDR3: CASSSGTGTYEQYF. The CDR3 DNA follows: TGTGCCAGCAGCTCCGGGACTGGTACCTACGAGCAGTACTTC.

The V call is TRBV15, the J call TRBJ2-7; no definite D call. The CDR3 is 14 residues long. Germline-derived CDR1 and CDR2 are LNHNV and YYDKDF (reference sequence). V was shortened by 1 base and J by 0 bases, with 7 bases between the two germline ends. DNA for the CDR3: TGTGCCACCAGCAGAGGGTCTAGCTCCTACGAGCAGTACTTC. Protein sequence: CATSRGSSSYEQYF.

V and J are TRBV11-3 and TRBJ2-5, with D perhaps TRBD2 (5 bases). Per germline, CDR1 SGHNT and CDR2 YENEEA. Trimming shortened V by 0 bases and J by 4 bases, and 15 bases separated the two germline ends. There are 16 residues in the CDR3. CDR3 DNA: TGTGCCAGCAGCTTAGAGAGTGGAGGCCGGGGAGAGACCCAGTACTTC. Protein sequence: CASSLESGGRGETQYF.

The chain combines TRBV6-5 with TRBJ2-3; D not resolved. Germline values: CDR1 MNHEY, CDR2 SVGAGI. CDR3 length: 14 residues. V shed 7 bases and J shed 5 bases, with 16 bases lying between them. CDR3 sequence reads: CASTNSRFGDTQYF. The CDR3 bases are TGTGCCAGCACTAATTCTAGGTTTGGAGATACGCAGTATTTT.

This chain joins TRBV6-1 and TRBJ2-7; tentatively, D is TRBD1 (5 bases). V was pared by 6 bases and J by 3 bases, with 12 bases between. The CDR3 length is 13 residues. From germline, CDR1 is MNHNS and CDR2 SASEGT. CDR3 coding DNA: TGTGCCAGCAGCCCAGGGCAGATCTACGAGCAGTACTTC. Translated: CASSPGQIYEQYF.

This sequence joins TRBV30 and TRBJ1-2, with unresolved D. The CDR3 is made up of 14 amino acids. Germline-derived CDR1 and CDR2 are GTSNPN and SVGIG (reference sequence). V lost 0 bases to trimming and J lost 0 bases, with 8 bases between them. The CDR3 DNA is TGTGCCTGGAGTGTACAGCACACTAACTATGGCTACACCTTC. Its protein product is CAWSVQHTNYGYTF.